Each of the 28 T cell receptor beta chains below was sequenced from the same sample in a study of blood T cell repertoires in COVID-19. This table comes from immunoSEQ multiplex PCR, and its TCRdb copy is limited to in-frame clones, with some not included. Seen here are approximately 96,000 clones, 88% observed once, and the top ten hold around 3%. The sample taken for sequencing was peripheral blood. The receptors shown here come from a woman older than 75 with acute or convalescent COVID-19.

The chain uses TRBV24-1 and TRBJ2-1, with 8 bases matching TRBD2. The CDR3 sequence is 15 residues long. V lost 8 bases to trimming and J lost 0 bases; unmatched junction nucleotides: 5. In germline, CDR1 is KGHDR, CDR2 SFDVKD. This CDR3 reads CATTAGTSSYNEQFF. DNA for the CDR3: TGTGCCACCACAGCCGGGACTAGCTCCTACAATGAGCAGTTCTTC.

The chain links TRBV9 to TRBJ2-5; TRBD1 matches at 10 bases. The CDR3 runs to 13 residues. After removal of 2 bases from V and 10 bases from J, the junction contained 5 bases not matched to a gene. Germline lookup yields CDR1 SGDLS and CDR2 YYNGEE. DNA for the CDR3: TGTGCCAGCAGCGTCGGGACAGGGGTGGTCCAGTACTTC. Translating gives CASSVGTGVVQYF.

The chain has TRBV6-5 and TRBJ1-2; D remains unclear. The V gene's germline CDR1 is MNHEY and CDR2 SVGAGI. V lost 0 bases and J 3 bases, leaving 5 bases between the germline ends. CDR3 length: 13 amino acids. CDR3 bases: TGTGCCAGCAGTTACTCCGAGGACTATGGCTACACCTTC. Encoded protein: CASSYSEDYGYTF.

The chain joins TRBV9 to TRBJ1-5; D is perhaps TRBD1 (6 bases). Germline V gene data show CDR1 as SGDLS and CDR2 as YYNGEE. Deletions cut 0 bases from V and 7 bases from J, with 14 bases between. This CDR3 has 15 amino acids. Written as DNA, the CDR3 is TGTGCCAGCAGCGTAGGAACAGGGCCCGGGCAGCCCCAGCATTTT. The encoded protein is CASSVGTGPGQPQHF.

The chain couples TRBV6-5 to TRBJ1-2, with a possible D match to TRBD1 (5 bases). The germline V gene has CDR1 MNHEY and CDR2 SVGAGI. V lost 4 bases to trimming and J lost 3 bases, with 12 bases between them. The CDR3 consists of 14 residues. The CDR3 reads CASSSSDTYYGYTF. For the CDR3, the DNA is TGTGCCAGCAGTTCATCGGACACATACTATGGCTACACCTTC.

A few counts support this clone. The chain carries TRBV6-2 or TRBV6-3 and TRBJ1-1; 8 nucleotides line up with TRBD1. V lost 5 bases to trimming and J lost 11 bases; unmatched junction nucleotides: 4. The germline CDR1 and CDR2 sequences are MNHEY and SVGEGT. CDR3 length: 11 residues. The CDR3 loop is CASSNRDRAFF. DNA of the CDR3: TGTGCCAGCAGTAACCGGGACAGGGCTTTCTTT.

This chain links TRBV6-2 or TRBV6-3 with TRBJ1-2; 8 bases agree with TRBD1. Germline V gives CDR1 MNHEY, CDR2 SVGEGT. This CDR3 comprises 13 residues. Unmatched junction bases numbered 8, after V lost 3 bases and J lost 11 bases. This CDR3 reads CASSYVDRVKYTF. Written as DNA, the CDR3 is TGTGCCAGCAGTTATGTGGACAGGGTTAAGTACACCTTC.

The chain couples TRBV6-5 to TRBJ1-2; tentative D call: TRBD1 (5 bases). From germline, CDR1 is MNHEY and CDR2 SVGAGI. The CDR3 is made up of 13 amino acids. With 8 bases removed from V and 8 bases from J, the gap between germline ends came to 18 bases. The CDR3 bases are TGTGCCAGCTGCACATGGGGGGTCGGCGGCTACACCTTC. The encoded protein is CASCTWGVGGYTF.

This clone was detected only once. The V gene is TRBV30, the J gene TRBJ2-3; no definite D call. CDR3 length equals 11 residues. V was pared by 0 bases and J by 5 bases, with 3 bases between. Germline loops: CDR1 GTSNPN, CDR2 SVGIG (reference sequence). The CDR3 is CAWSVLDTQYF. DNA for the CDR3: TGTGCCTGGAGTGTACTAGATACGCAGTATTTT.

The J gene is TRBJ2-3, the V gene TRBV29-1; perhaps TRBD2 as D (5 bases). The CDR3 runs 12 residues. The V end lost 6 bases, the J end lost 4 bases, and 11 bases lay between the germline ends. CDR1 and CDR2 (germline): SQVTM, ANQGSEA. DNA of the CDR3: TGCAGCGTAGAACGAGGGTCAGATACGCAGTATTTT. This sequence encodes CSVERGSDTQYF.

V and J are TRBV29-1 and TRBJ2-1, with TRBD1 matching over 7 bases. The V and J ends lost 6 bases and 3 bases, in that order; junction bases with no gene match: 8. The CDR3 loop spans 14 amino acids. Germline CDR1 is SQVTM and CDR2 is ANQGSEA. This CDR3 is CSVAGTEHYNEQFF. The CDR3, as DNA: TGCAGCGTGGCCGGGACAGAGCACTACAATGAGCAGTTCTTC.

As DNA, the CDR3 is TGTGCCAGCAGTAAACAGGGGGCGGAAGAGACCCAGTACTTC. It specifies CASSKQGAEETQYF. The chain uses TRBV5-4 and TRBJ2-5, with TRBD1 matching 9 bases. The ends lost 5 bases at V and 3 bases at J; junction bases unmatched: 5. The CDR3 has 14 amino acids. Germline CDR1 reads SGHNT; CDR2 reads YYREEE (reference sequence).

The genes are TRBV6-5 and TRBJ1-5, with TRBD1 matching over 9 bases. J gave up 3 bases and V 5 bases, and 5 bases lay outside the gene matches. This CDR3 region has 15 residues. Germline V gene lookup returns CDR1 MNHEY and CDR2 SVGAGI. CDR3 amino acids: CASSHGTGINQPQHF. DNA for the CDR3: TGTGCCAGCAGTCACGGGACAGGGATCAATCAGCCCCAGCATTTT.

The V and J genes are TRBV7-2 and TRBJ2-2; D not resolved. The CDR3 sequence is 13 residues long. CDR1 is SGHTA and CDR2 is FQGNSA in the germline V gene. The ends were cut back, 1 base at V and 6 bases at J, with 6 bases in the middle. The CDR3, as DNA: TGTGCCAGCAGCTTAGTCATTCCCGGGGAGCTGTTTTTT. Its protein is CASSLVIPGELFF. The full variable domain, its missing parts supplied by reference TRBV7-2 and TRBJ2-2, is GAGVSQSPSNKVTEKGKDVELRCDPISGHTALYWYRQSLGQGLEFLIYFQGNSAPDKSGLPSDRFSAERTGGSVSTLTIQRTQQEDSAVYLCASSLVIPGELFFGEGSRLTVL.

The chain employs TRBV6-1 and TRBJ2-3; the D gene is possibly TRBD2 (6 bases). The V and J ends lost 3 bases and 1 base respectively, with 11 bases between them. Germline values: CDR1 MNHNS, CDR2 SASEGT. This CDR3 spans 15 amino acids. The CDR3 here is CASSDTGTGTDTQYF. As DNA, the CDR3 is TGTGCCAGCAGTGATACCGGGACTGGCACAGATACGCAGTATTTT.

The rearrangement links TRBV19 to TRBJ2-7; 7 positions match TRBD1. The CDR3 sequence is 15 residues long. Germline-derived CDR1 and CDR2 are LNHDA and SQIVND (reference sequence). With 1 base clipped from V and 4 bases from J, the junction kept 7 bases outside the gene matches. CDR3 sequence reads: CASSIGDSRFYEQYF. The CDR3 DNA reads as TGTGCCAGTAGTATAGGGGACAGCAGATTTTACGAGCAGTACTTC.

J is TRBJ1-5 and V is TRBV7-8, with D perhaps matching TRBD1 (5 bases). V lost 1 base to trimming and J lost 4 bases, with 8 bases between them. The V gene's germline CDR1 is SGHVS and CDR2 FQNEAQ. The length of the CDR3 is 14 residues. CDR3 in amino acids: CASSLGQFNQPQHF. The CDR3 coding sequence is TGTGCCAGCAGCTTAGGACAGTTTAATCAGCCCCAGCATTTT.

The J gene is TRBJ1-5, the V gene TRBV19; no firm D call. The germline V and J ends were trimmed by 3 bases and 5 bases, with 5 bases remaining between them. The CDR3 spans 12 residues. CDR1 and CDR2 from the germline V gene are LNHDA and SQIVND (reference sequence). This CDR3 is CASSIPYQPQHF. CDR3 in DNA: TGTGCCAGTAGTATCCCCTATCAGCCCCAGCATTTT.

This chain connects TRBV9 to TRBJ2-7; weak D call: TRBD1 (6 bases). Germline V gene lookup returns CDR1 SGDLS and CDR2 YYNGEE. V lost 3 bases to trimming and J lost 1 base, with 11 bases between them. CDR3 length: 14 amino acids. CDR3 residues: CASSAGQKSYEQYF. CDR3 coding DNA: TGTGCCAGCAGCGCGGGACAAAAGTCCTACGAGCAGTACTTC.

V is TRBV27 and J is TRBJ2-6; a weak D match, TRBD1 (5 bases). Germline CDR1 and CDR2: MNHEY and SMNVEV (reference sequence). Trimming shortened V by 1 base and J by 0 bases, and 16 bases separated the two germline ends. This CDR3 is 19 amino acids long. CDR3 protein: CASSLYGQQRLSGANVLTF. CDR3 in DNA: TGTGCCAGCAGTTTATATGGACAACAACGACTCTCTGGGGCCAACGTCCTGACTTTC.

The rearrangement links TRBV7-2 to TRBJ2-2; 7 bases fit TRBD1. The germline V gene has CDR1 SGHTA and CDR2 FQGNSA. This CDR3 has 16 residues. The J segment lost 4 bases and the V segment lost 4 bases, leaving 9 bases of the junction unmatched. CDR3 nucleotides: TGTGCCAGCAGCTCCACCGACAGGGTACCCACCGGGGAGCTGTTTTTT. Translating it yields CASSSTDRVPTGELFF.

The V gene is TRBV7-9, the J gene TRBJ1-1, with TRBD1 as a possible D gene (5 bases). The CDR3 sequence is 15 residues long. CDR1 and CDR2 (germline): SEHNR, FQNEAQ (reference sequence). Trimming pared 3 bases from V and 3 bases from J, leaving 14 bases between. The CDR3 DNA is TGTGCCAGCAGCTTTCGGGCAGGGCAGGACACTGAAGCTTTCTTT. Translated: CASSFRAGQDTEAFF.

The chain combines TRBV5-4 with TRBJ2-3; 12 bases are a match to TRBD2. V trimming: 3 bases; J trimming: 2 bases; junction bases outside the gene matches: 4. CDR1 and CDR2 (germline): SGHNT, YYREEE (reference sequence). The CDR3 sequence is 16 residues long. The CDR3 region is CASSSRTSGDTDTQYF. The CDR3 coding sequence is TGTGCCAGCAGCTCGAGGACTAGCGGGGACACAGATACGCAGTATTTT. The whole variable domain, remainder taken from reference TRBV5-4 and TRBJ2-3, is ETGVTQSPTHLIKTRGQQVTLRCSSQSGHNTVSWYQQALGQGPQFIFQYYREEENGRGNFPPRFSGLQFPNYSSELNVNALELDDSALYLCASSSRTSGDTDTQYFGPGTRLTVL.

This chain links TRBV5-1 with TRBJ2-3; TRBD2 aligns across 12 bases. Trimming at V came to 5 bases and at J to 3 bases, leaving 19 bases not matched to a gene. This CDR3 spans 20 amino acids. The germline V gene has CDR1 SGHRS and CDR2 YFSETQ. The CDR3: CASRLSTSGRPIRRTDTQYF. CDR3 coding DNA: TGCGCCAGCAGACTCTCTACTAGCGGGAGGCCAATCCGCCGGACAGATACGCAGTATTTT.

This chain connects TRBV2 to TRBJ2-7; TRBD1 is a possible D gene (5 bases). Germline CDR1 and CDR2: SNHLY and FYNNEI. V was trimmed by 6 bases and J by 5 bases, leaving 26 bases between them. The CDR3 totals 17 residues. The CDR3 coding sequence is TGTGCCAGCAGGTGGACCCCCGACCCCAGGGATTCGGACGAGCAGTACTTC. It codes for CASRWTPDPRDSDEQYF.

This chain joins TRBV2 and TRBJ1-5; no clear D. V lost 3 bases and J 5 bases, leaving 5 bases between the germline ends. The CDR3 runs to 12 residues. From germline, CDR1 is SNHLY and CDR2 FYNNEI. CDR3 in DNA: TGTGCCAGCAGTGACCCGGATCAGCCCCAGCATTTT. As protein: CASSDPDQPQHF.

This clone was picked up one time. The chain uses TRBV7-6 and TRBJ2-2; TRBD1 matches 10 bases. CDR1 is SGHVS and CDR2 is FNYEAQ in the germline V gene. Losses at the gene ends were 5 bases for V and 4 bases for J; bases not matched to a gene: 4. The CDR3 runs to 15 residues. CDR3 sequence (DNA): TGTGCCAGCAGCCGCGACAGGGGGCTCACCGGGGAGCTGTTTTTT. Translation gives CASSRDRGLTGELFF. Together with reference TRBV7-6 and TRBJ2-2, the CDR3 gives the full variable domain: GAGVSQSPRYKVTKRGQDVALRCDPISGHVSLYWYRQALGQGPEFLTYFNYEAQQDKSGLPNDRFSAERPEGSISTLTIQRTEQRDSAMYRCASSRDRGLTGELFFGEGSRLTVL.

The rearrangement joins TRBV16 to TRBJ1-1; D may be TRBD1 (5 bases). The CDR3 contains 15 residues. V was clipped by 4 bases and J by 1 base, with 13 bases between them. Germline assignment: CDR1 KGHSY and CDR2 FQNENV. CDR3 residues: CASSPQARENTEAFF. In DNA form, the CDR3 reads TGTGCCAGCAGCCCCCAAGCCAGGGAGAACACTGAAGCTTTCTTT.